The clone carrying this T cell receptor beta chain was counted between two and nine times. What it recognizes is unknown. The sample comes from a study of T cells in localized non-small cell lung cancer. General study results and limits: Uninvolved adjacent lung had the highest recorded T cell clonality, with tumor below it. Longer overall survival was associated with a higher density of T cells in the blood. Because only a single region of the tumor was sequenced, heterogeneity remains possible. Adjacent lung was found to contain a median approximately 60 of the top 100 tumor clones.

Germline trimming cut 6 bases from V and 0 bases from J; bases unmatched to any gene: 3. The CDR3 contains 13 residues. The germline V gene encodes CDR1 SQVTM and CDR2 ANQGSEA. Method: immunoSEQ multiplex PCR; TCRdb's copy keeps in-frame clones and lacks some. The sample lists 35,000 to 45,000 clones; about 86% were seen once. This TCR came from a woman between 18 and 49 years old with stage III lung adenocarcinoma. The sequencing used peripheral blood, collected before any cancer treatment. The chain is built from TRBV29-1 and TRBJ1-2; 8 nucleotides line up with TRBD1. CDR3 residues: CSVRGQANYGYTF. CDR3 DNA sequence: TGCAGCGTCCGGGGACAGGCTAACTATGGCTACACCTTC.